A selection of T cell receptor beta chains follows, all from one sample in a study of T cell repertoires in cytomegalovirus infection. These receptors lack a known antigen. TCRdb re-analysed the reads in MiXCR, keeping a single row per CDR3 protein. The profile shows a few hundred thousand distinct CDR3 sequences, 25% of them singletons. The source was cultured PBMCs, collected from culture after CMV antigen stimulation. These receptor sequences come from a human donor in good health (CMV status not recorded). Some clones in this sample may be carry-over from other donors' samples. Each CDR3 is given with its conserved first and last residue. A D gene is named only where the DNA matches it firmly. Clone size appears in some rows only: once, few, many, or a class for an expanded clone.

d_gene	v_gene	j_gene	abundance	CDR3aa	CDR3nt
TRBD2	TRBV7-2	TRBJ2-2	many	CASSLLAGGPGTGELFF	TGTGCCAGCAGCTTACTAGCGGGAGGGCCGGGCACCGGGGAGCTGTTTTTT
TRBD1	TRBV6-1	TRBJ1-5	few	CASGPGQGTNIGNQPQHF	TGTGCCAGCGGACCGGGACAGGGGACAAATATAGGCAATCAGCCCCAGCATTTT
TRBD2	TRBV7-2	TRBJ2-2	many	CASSFMAGGPRTGELFF	TGTGCCAGCAGCTTCATGGCGGGAGGGCCCCGCACCGGGGAGCTGTTTTTT
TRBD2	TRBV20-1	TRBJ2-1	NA	CSAGGDLGTPYNEQFF	TGCAGTGCTGGGGGGGACTTGGGCACACCGTACAATGAGCAGTTCTTC
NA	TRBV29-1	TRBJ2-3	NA	CSVDLRGRLSTDTQYF	TGCAGCGTCGACCTGCGGGGTAGGCTAAGCACAGATACGCAGTATTTT
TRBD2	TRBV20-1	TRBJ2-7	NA	CSASAPKTSGYEQYF	TGCAGTGCTAGCGCTCCTAAGACTAGCGGATACGAGCAGTACTTC
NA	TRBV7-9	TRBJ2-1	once	CASSQHENFPYNEQFF	TGTGCCAGCAGCCAACACGAGAATTTTCCATACAATGAGCAGTTCTTC
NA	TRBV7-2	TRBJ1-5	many	CASSIWGNSNQPQHF	TGTGCCAGCAGCATATGGGGTAATAGCAATCAGCCCCAGCATTTT
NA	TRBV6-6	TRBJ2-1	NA	CASSYSAASHYEQFF	TGTGCCAGCAGTTACTCGGCCGCTAGCCACTATGAGCAGTTCTTC
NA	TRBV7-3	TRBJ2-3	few	CASSSSSEDTQYF	TGTGCCAGCAGCTCCTCTAGCGAGGATACGCAGTATTTT
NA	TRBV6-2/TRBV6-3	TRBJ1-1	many	CASIKGQNTEAFF	TGTGCCAGCATAAAGGGGCAGAACACTGAAGCTTTCTTT
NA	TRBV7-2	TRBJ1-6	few	CASSPGPASGSPLHF	TGTGCCAGCAGCCCCGGTCCGGCATCGGGTTCACCCCTCCACTTT
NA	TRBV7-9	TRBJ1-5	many	CASSPSRGSSNQPQHF	TGTGCCAGCAGCCCCTCGCGGGGTTCGAGCAATCAGCCCCAGCATTTT
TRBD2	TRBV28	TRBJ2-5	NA	CATVAGAAQETQYF	TGTGCCACCGTAGCGGGAGCTGCGCAAGAGACCCAGTACTTC
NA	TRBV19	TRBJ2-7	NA	CASSMRSFYEQYF	TGTGCCAGTAGTATGAGGTCCTTCTACGAGCAGTACTTC
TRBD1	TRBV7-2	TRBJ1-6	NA	CASSPFLTGNSPLHF	TGTGCCAGCAGCCCCTTCTTGACAGGGAATTCACCCCTCCACTTT
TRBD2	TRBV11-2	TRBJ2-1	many	CASSLPTFFSGRHNNEQFF	TGTGCCAGCAGCCTCCCGACGTTTTTTAGCGGGAGGCATAACAATGAGCAGTTCTTC
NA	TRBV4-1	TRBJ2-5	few	CASSPVGPETQYF	TGCGCCAGCAGCCCGGTGGGGCCAGAGACCCAGTACTTC
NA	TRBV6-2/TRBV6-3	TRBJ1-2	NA	CASSYSEDGYTF	TGTGCCAGCAGTTACTCAGAGGATGGCTACACCTTC
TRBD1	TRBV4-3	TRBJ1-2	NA	CASSQVGQGAEGYTF	TGCGCCAGCAGCCAAGTGGGACAGGGGGCGGAGGGCTACACCTTC
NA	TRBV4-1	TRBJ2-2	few	CASSSVPGELFF	TGCGCCAGCAGCTCAGTCCCCGGGGAGCTGTTTTTT
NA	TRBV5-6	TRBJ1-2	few	CASSLEGLRGYTF	TGTGCCAGCAGCTTGGAGGGCTTACGTGGCTACACCTTC
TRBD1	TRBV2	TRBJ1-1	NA	CASSDLQGATRDTEAFF	TGTGCCAGCAGTGATCTACAGGGGGCGACACGGGACACTGAAGCTTTCTTT
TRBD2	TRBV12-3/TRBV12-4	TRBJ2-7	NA	CASRGDLAGGWTYEQYF	TGTGCCAGCAGGGGAGATCTAGCGGGAGGTTGGACCTACGAGCAGTACTTC
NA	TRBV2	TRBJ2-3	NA	CASSEAVPGELTDTQYF	TGTGCCAGCAGTGAAGCCGTCCCGGGGGAGCTCACAGATACGCAGTATTTT
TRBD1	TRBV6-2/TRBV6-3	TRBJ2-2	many	CASSPDRTGLVSNTGELFF	TGTGCCAGCAGCCCCGATCGGACAGGGCTTGTAAGCAACACCGGGGAGCTGTTTTTT
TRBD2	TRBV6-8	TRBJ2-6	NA	CASSYSRLAGHSGANVLTF	TGTGCCAGCAGTTACTCGAGACTAGCGGGGCACTCTGGGGCCAACGTCCTGACTTTC
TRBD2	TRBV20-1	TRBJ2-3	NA	CSARVSGVADTQYF	TGCAGTGCGCGCGTTAGCGGGGTGGCAGATACGCAGTATTTT
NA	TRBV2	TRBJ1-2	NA	CASTQRGSDGYTF	TGTGCCAGCACTCAGCGGGGGTCTGATGGCTACACCTTC
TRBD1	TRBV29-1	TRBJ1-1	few	CSGGQGDTEAFF	TGCAGCGGCGGACAGGGCGACACTGAAGCTTTCTTT
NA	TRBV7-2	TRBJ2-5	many	CASSIFSGFETQYF	TGTGCCAGCAGCATATTTAGCGGTTTCGAGACCCAGTACTTC
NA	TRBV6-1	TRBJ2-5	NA	CASRHLHETQYF	TGTGCCAGCAGGCATCTTCATGAGACCCAGTACTTC
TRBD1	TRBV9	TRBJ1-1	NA	CASSAHRGTTEAFF	TGTGCCAGCAGCGCTCACAGGGGGACCACTGAAGCTTTCTTT
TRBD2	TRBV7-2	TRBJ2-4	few	CASSGGSGSGAKNIQYF	TGTGCCAGCAGCGGGGGTAGCGGGAGCGGCGCCAAAAACATTCAGTACTTC
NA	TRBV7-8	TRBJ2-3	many	CASSVRPGPTLDTQYF	TGTGCCAGCAGCGTCCGACCGGGACCGACTCTCGATACGCAGTATTTT
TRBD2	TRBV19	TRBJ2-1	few	CASNSLAGGPNEQFF	TGTGCCAGTAACTCACTAGCGGGAGGGCCCAATGAGCAGTTCTTC
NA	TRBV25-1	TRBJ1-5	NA	CASSLGPGPQHF	TGTGCCAGCAGTCTAGGTCCGGGGCCCCAGCATTTT
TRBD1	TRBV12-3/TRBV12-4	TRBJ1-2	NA	CASREGGSSGYTF	TGTGCCAGCAGGGAAGGGGGCTCTTCTGGCTACACCTTC
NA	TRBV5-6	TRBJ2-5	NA	CASSLWSDRQETQYF	TGTGCCAGCAGCTTGTGGTCAGATCGACAAGAGACCCAGTACTTC
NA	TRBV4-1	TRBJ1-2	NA	CASSHRAANYGYSF	TGCGCCAGCAGCCACCGAGCAGCTAACTATGGCTACTCCTTC
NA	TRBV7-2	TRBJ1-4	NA	CASSLVDGGEKLFF	TGTGCCAGCAGCTTAGTGGACGGGGGTGAAAAACTGTTTTTT
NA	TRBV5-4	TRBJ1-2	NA	CASSSRGPANYGYTF	TGTGCCAGCAGCTCACGGGGACCAGCTAACTATGGCTACACCTTC
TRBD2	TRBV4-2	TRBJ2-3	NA	CASSSQGLAGGDTQYF	TGTGCCAGCAGCTCCCAGGGACTAGCGGGAGGGGATACGCAGTATTTT
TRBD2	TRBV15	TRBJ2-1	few	CATQQTGLEQFF	TGTGCCACTCAGCAGACGGGACTAGAGCAGTTCTTC
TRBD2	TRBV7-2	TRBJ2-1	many	CASSLATSGRVDEQFF	TGTGCCAGCAGCTTAGCGACTAGCGGGAGAGTCGATGAGCAGTTCTTC
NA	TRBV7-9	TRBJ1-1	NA	CASSSYTDAEAFF	TGTGCCAGCAGCTCTTACACCGACGCTGAAGCTTTCTTT
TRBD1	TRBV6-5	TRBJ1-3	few	CASSSTGGYGNTIYF	TGTGCCAGCAGTTCCACAGGGGGATATGGAAACACCATATATTTT
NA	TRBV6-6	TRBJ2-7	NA	CASSYSSVDEQYF	TGTGCCAGCAGTTACTCATCAGTTGACGAGCAGTACTTC
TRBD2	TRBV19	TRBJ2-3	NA	CASSRRLAGSTDTQYF	TGTGCCAGTAGTAGAAGACTAGCGGGAAGCACAGATACGCAGTATTTT
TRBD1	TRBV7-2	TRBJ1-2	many	CASSVKSGTGVSGYTF	TGTGCCAGCAGCGTCAAATCCGGGACAGGGGTCAGTGGCTACACCTTC
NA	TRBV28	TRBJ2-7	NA	CASSSLRREQYF	TGTGCCAGCAGTTCTCTCAGGCGCGAGCAGTACTTC
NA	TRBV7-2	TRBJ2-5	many	CASSLQRGGGETQYF	TGTGCCAGCAGCTTGCAGCGGGGAGGGGGAGAGACCCAGTACTTC